The clone carrying this TCR beta chain has ten or more counts. Its matching antigen is unknown. Individual cDNA molecules were tagged with unique molecular identifiers, the study reported. TCRdb re-called the 5' RACE reads with MiXCR, one entry per CDR3 protein. The profile shows approximately 75,000 distinct CDR3 sequences, roughly 4.5% of them singletons. This entry is derived from a study of early T cells in non-severe SARS-CoV-2 infection. At the level of the study: Bulk RNA taken from unsorted whole blood was sequenced, leaving chains unpaired.

Trimming took 8 bases from V and 8 from J, leaving 12 bases between them. Germline V gene lookup returns CDR1 ENHRY and CDR2 SYGVKD. This CDR3 has 11 amino acids. General study results and limits: Missing private and CD4 specificities, VDJdb matching favored anti-spike CD8 responses.

The rearrangement uses TRBV10-3 and TRBJ1-2, with D possibly TRBD1 on 6 matching bases. The sample in question was whole blood, obtained at baseline. The TCR sequence derives from an adult who was a healthcare worker with PCR-confirmed SARS-CoV-2 infection or an uninfected control (not recorded which). The donor label of this sample is uncertain. CDR3 coding DNA: TGTGCCATCGGCGGGGGGCTAGGCTACACCTTC. Its translation is CAIGGGLGYTF.